The clone carrying this T cell receptor (beta chain) occurred a few times. Synthesis of TCR cDNA relied on 5'RACE template switching, which attached a universal primer site and UMIs. TCRdb redid the calling of the 5' RACE reads with MiXCR, one entry per CDR3 protein. In the table there are about 210,000 distinct CDR3 sequences, about 3% of which are singletons. This entry is derived from a study of T cells after yellow fever vaccination. This CDR3 contains 16 residues. With V trimmed by 4 bases and J by 3 bases, 7 bases remained unmatched. Germline V gene data show CDR1 as SGHDN and CDR2 as FVKESK. V usage is TRBV14 and J usage is TRBJ2-5; 11 bases agree with TRBD2. The TCR sequence derives from a young man who received the YFV17D yellow fever vaccine. Specimen: CD4+ T cells sorted from PBMCs, collected 10 days after the yellow fever booster vaccination. The CDR3 DNA reads TGTGCCAGCAGCCGTAGCGGGGGGGCCACTAAAGAGACCCAGTACTTC. As protein: CASSRSGGATKETQYF.